This T cell receptor (beta chain) was sequenced in a study of blood T cell repertoires in COVID-19. Looking at the study overall: Some COVID-19 samples were acute and others convalescent; all came from the United States, Italy and Spain.

The CDR3 runs 18 residues. V trimming: 0 bases; J trimming: 7 bases; junction bases outside the gene matches: 15. The V gene's germline CDR1 is MNHEY and CDR2 SVGEGT. Ages ranged from about 18 to 90 years, with residence in more than 20 US areas. All recovered Cohort 3 donors got two negative PCRs, got clearance, or saw symptom resolution. The method was immunoSEQ multiplex PCR; TCRdb's version includes in-frame clones alone and lacks a portion of them. Of 200,000 to 300,000 clones listed, 85% to 90% were seen once; the top ten hold roughly 10%. The chain combines TRBV6-2 or TRBV6-3 with TRBJ2-1; 7 nucleotides agree with TRBD1. This clonotype was obtained from a man between 40 and 49 years old who had recovered from COVID-19. Sequenced input: PBMCs or T cells enriched from blood (not recorded which). The CDR3: CASSYSGKGAESKNEQFF. For the CDR3, the DNA is TGTGCCAGCAGTTACTCGGGGAAGGGGGCGGAATCGAAAAATGAGCAGTTCTTC.